This is a list of T cell receptor beta chains from one sample in a study of CD8+ T cells in alopecia areata. Only in-frame clones appear in the TCRdb table, and some are missing; sequencing was by immunoSEQ multiplex PCR. The sample carries tens of thousands of clones, roughly 92% recorded once. The specimen was CD8+ T cells sorted from blood, collected at week 24, from a patient treated with tofacitinib. Receptors were obtained from a human donor with alopecia areata. Both conserved end residues are part of each CDR3. Fields, in order: V gene, clone size, D gene, J gene, CDR3 DNA, CDR3 protein. A D gene is named only where the DNA matches it firmly. The size of a clone is reported for some rows only, either as once, few or many, or as a class for expanded clones.

>TRBV10-3|NA|NA|TRBJ2-5
TGTGCCATCAGTGAGACCCCCGGGGCAGCTCAAGAGACCCAGTACTTC
CAISETPGAAQETQYF
>TRBV29-1|NA|TRBD2|TRBJ2-3
TGCAGCGTGGATACTGGGACTAGCGGGGGGGCCGGAAGCACAGATACGCAGTATTTT
CSVDTGTSGGAGSTDTQYF
>TRBV4-3|NA|NA|TRBJ2-3
TGCGCCAGCAGCCAAGATCGAGGACTGCGCACAGATACGCAGTATTTT
CASSQDRGLRTDTQYF
>TRBV28|NA|NA|TRBJ2-1
TGTGCCAGCAGTGGGGACGTCGGGCTAGGCGACAATGAGCAGTTCTTC
CASSGDVGLGDNEQFF
>TRBV28|NA|NA|TRBJ2-4
TGTGCCAGCAGCCCCAATCTAGCCAAAAACATTCAGTACTTC
CASSPNLAKNIQYF
>TRBV5-1|NA|NA|TRBJ2-5
TGCGCCAGCAGCTTGGGGACAGAGATCCAAGAGACCCAGTACTTC
CASSLGTEIQETQYF
>TRBV2|NA|TRBD2|TRBJ2-1
TGTGCCAGCAGTACTCTAGCGGGGGGGCTCAATGAGCAGTTCTTC
CASSTLAGGLNEQFF
>TRBV23-1|NA|NA|TRBJ2-1
TGCGCCAGCCTCTCCGGGGTACAGGTCAATGAGCAGTTCTTC
CASLSGVQVNEQFF
>TRBV27|NA|NA|TRBJ2-7
TGTGCCAGCAGTTTAGAGTACAGGGAAACCTACGAGCAGTACTTC
CASSLEYRETYEQYF
>TRBV6-1|once|NA|TRBJ1-5
TGTGCCAGCAAGGAGTCGGCAGGGCGGATTCAGCCCCAGCATTTT
CASKESAGRIQPQHF
>TRBV6-5|NA|NA|TRBJ2-7
TGTGCCAGCAGTTACCTAGACAGGAACGAGCAGTACTTC
CASSYLDRNEQYF
>TRBV7-9|NA|TRBD1|TRBJ1-2
TGTGCCAGCAGCTTACAGGGGGCCTATGGCTACACCTTC
CASSLQGAYGYTF
>TRBV5-6|NA|NA|TRBJ2-3
TGTGCCAGCAGCTGGTATACAGATACGCAGTATTTT
CASSWYTDTQYF
>TRBV7-2|NA|NA|TRBJ2-1
TGTGCCAGCCGGTCCTTCTCCTACAATGAGCAGTTCTTC
CASRSFSYNEQFF
>TRBV6-5|NA|NA|TRBJ2-7
TGTGCCAGCTGGCCCGGGACCGCAAGCCACGAGCAGTACTTC
CASWPGTASHEQYF
>TRBV19|NA|TRBD1|TRBJ1-1
TGTGCCAGTAGTATTCCCGGGACAGGCTATCCTGAAGCTTTCTTT
CASSIPGTGYPEAFF
>TRBV5-6|NA|NA|TRBJ2-5
TGTGCCAGCTCCCTGCAGGAGGGGGAGACCCAGTACTTC
CASSLQEGETQYF
>TRBV7-9|NA|TRBD2|TRBJ2-3
TGTGCCAGCACCATCGTTGGGGGGGGACTCACAGATACGCAGTATTTT
CASTIVGGGLTDTQYF
>TRBV11-2|NA|TRBD2|TRBJ2-3
TGTGCCAGCACCCGACTAGCGGGGGGTACAGATACGCAGTATTTT
CASTRLAGGTDTQYF
>TRBV11-2|NA|NA|TRBJ2-2
TGTGCCAGCAGCTTAGTGAACAGGGCCGGGGAGCTGTTTTTT
CASSLVNRAGELFF
>TRBV7-2|NA|NA|TRBJ2-5
TGTGCCAGCAGCTTAGACCCTCGGTTATTTCAAGAGACCCAGTACTTC
CASSLDPRLFQETQYF
>TRBV7-9|few|NA|TRBJ2-3
TGTGCCAGCAGCTCGGAGGTGGGGGATACGCAGTATTTT
CASSSEVGDTQYF
>TRBV6-5|NA|NA|TRBJ2-3
TGTGCCAGCTTGTCCCGGGCTAGCACAGATACGCAGTATTTT
CASLSRASTDTQYF
>TRBV7-9|NA|NA|TRBJ2-2
TGTGCCAGCAGCCACCCGGGGACACCAAACACCGGGGAGCTGTTTTTT
CASSHPGTPNTGELFF
>TRBV7-6|few|NA|TRBJ2-7
TGTGCCAGCAGCTTGGGCCAGGGAGGCTACGAGCAGTACTTC
CASSLGQGGYEQYF
>TRBV6-1|NA|NA|TRBJ2-1
TGTGCCAGCAGGGACAGCTACAATGAGCAGTTCTTC
CASRDSYNEQFF
>TRBV7-9|NA|NA|TRBJ2-5
TGTGCCAGCAGCGCCACTGGGGAAGAGACCCAGTACTTC
CASSATGEETQYF
>TRBV6-1|NA|TRBD1|TRBJ2-7
TGTGCCAGCAGTTCCTTGGGACAGGGCCCCTACGAGCAGTACTTC
CASSSLGQGPYEQYF
>TRBV4-2|NA|TRBD2|TRBJ2-2
TGTGCCAGCAGCCAAGATGAGGGACTAGGGTCCGGGGAGCTGTTTTTT
CASSQDEGLGSGELFF
>TRBV27|once|TRBD1|TRBJ1-2
TGTGCCAGCAGTTTATCAACGCAGGGGGCCGGCTACACCTTC
CASSLSTQGAGYTF
>TRBV5-1|NA|NA|TRBJ2-5
TGCGCCAGCAGCTTGAATTTGGCGGGGGCCCAAGAGACCCAGTACTTC
CASSLNLAGAQETQYF
>TRBV5-1|NA|NA|TRBJ2-5
TGCGCCAGCAAATCCACCCTCGGTCAGACCCAGTACTTC
CASKSTLGQTQYF
>TRBV29-1|NA|NA|TRBJ1-2
TGCAGCGTTGGGGGCGATGGCTACACCTTC
CSVGGDGYTF
>TRBV7-9|NA|TRBD2|TRBJ2-5
TGTGCCAGCAGCGATGGGACTACGATGACGGAGACCCAGTACTTC
CASSDGTTMTETQYF
>TRBV5-8|NA|NA|TRBJ1-1
TGTGCCAGCAGCCTGGGGGGGCTCGCTGAAGCTTTCTTT
CASSLGGLAEAFF
>TRBV28|NA|TRBD1|TRBJ2-7
TGTGCCAGCTCAGGGGGAAGAGGGGAGCAGTACTTC
CASSGGRGEQYF
>TRBV10-3|NA|TRBD1|TRBJ2-7
TGTGCCATCAGCCCCGGGACAGGTCCCTACGAGCAGTACTTC
CAISPGTGPYEQYF
>TRBV4-3|NA|NA|TRBJ2-7
TGCGCCAGCAGCCAAGATCCCCGCACAGGGACCTACGAGCAGTACTTC
CASSQDPRTGTYEQYF
>TRBV19|NA|TRBD2|TRBJ2-1
TGTGCCAGTAGTATTGGCGGGGGGTCGTCTGGATACAATGAGCAGTTCTTC
CASSIGGGSSGYNEQFF
>TRBV10-3|NA|NA|TRBJ2-3
TGTGCCATCAGTGAATCCAGGGGATCTTTTACAGATACGCAGTATTTT
CAISESRGSFTDTQYF
>TRBV6-5|NA|NA|TRBJ2-1
TGTGCCAGCAGTTCCTCCGACGGGGGGCCATACAATGAGCAGTTCTTC
CASSSSDGGPYNEQFF
>TRBV27|once|NA|TRBJ2-5
TGTGCCAGCAGCCACCTGGCCTCCCCCTCCCAAGAGACCCAGTACTTC
CASSHLASPSQETQYF
>TRBV7-8|NA|NA|TRBJ2-7
TGTGCCAGCAGCTTACCAGATGACGAGCAGTACTTC
CASSLPDDEQYF
>TRBV29-1|NA|TRBD2|TRBJ2-5
TGCAGCGTTGACGGGACATCGGGGGGGCTAGAAGAGACCCAGTACTTC
CSVDGTSGGLEETQYF
>TRBV29-1|NA|TRBD1|TRBJ1-1
TGCAGCGTTGAAGCAACGGCCCTTTATTCAGGGGGCAAGGGAGAAGCTTTCTTT
CSVEATALYSGGKGEAFF
>TRBV28|NA|TRBD1|TRBJ2-7
TGTGCCATCTGCCCCCAGGGGGCGGTACTCGAGCAGTACTTC
CAICPQGAVLEQYF
>TRBV28|NA|TRBD2|TRBJ2-1
TGTGCCAGCAGTTTACCTATCTCGCTAGCGGACAATGAGCAGTTCTTC
CASSLPISLADNEQFF